The clone carrying this T cell receptor (beta chain) was counted ten times or more. Its antigen is not identified. Time point defined: patch test 2, 6 weeks after DPC sensitization. Treatment given: therapeutic diphenylcyclopropenone sensitization with weekly scalp DPC. The data stem from a study of human T cells and chemical hapten exposure. About the research overall: Per-sample TCR yield variability stemmed mainly from small pooled library volume differences. The study's findings and limits: Controls had significantly fewer large CDR3 similarity clusters than were formed by expanded TCRs. Patch test score rose with PT1 expanded TCRs, significant at 8, 16, 32, not 4.

TCRdb processed the RACE reads anew with MiXCR; each CDR3 protein has one entry. The data contain about 40,000 distinct CDR3 sequences, around 3% of them singletons. V shed 2 bases and J shed 3 bases, with 14 bases lying between them. The CDR3 loop spans 15 amino acids. Germline V gene data show CDR1 as MNHEY and CDR2 as SVGAGI. The sequencing here drew on whole blood, taken in connection with sensitization to the hapten diphenylcyclopropenone (DPC). The chain is built from TRBV6-5 and TRBJ2-7; D is possibly TRBD1 or TRBD2 (5 bases each). The clonotype originates from a man aged 40-55 years with alopecia areata. Some clones in this sample may be carry-over from other donors' samples. The CDR3, as DNA: TGTGCCAGCAGTTACCAACCGGGACGGAGCTACGAGCAGTACTTC. Amino acid sequence: CASSYQPGRSYEQYF.